Below are 3 T cell receptor beta chains sequenced from a single sample in a study of T cell repertoires in cytomegalovirus infection. Antigen specificity for these receptors is unknown. TCRdb redid the calling of the reads with MiXCR, one entry per CDR3 protein. The profile shows about 68,000 distinct CDR3 sequences, around 21% of them singletons. The sample was PBMCs, sequenced either directly or after in vitro stimulation (not recorded which). The receptors originated from a human donor in good health (CMV status not recorded). Some clones in this sample may be carry-over from other donors' samples.

The chain carries TRBV6-2 or TRBV6-3 and TRBJ2-2, with 7 positions matching TRBD1. The J segment lost 1 base and the V segment lost 6 bases, leaving 5 bases of the junction unmatched. Germline V gene sequence: CDR1 MNHEY, CDR2 SVGEGT. The CDR3 is made up of 15 amino acids. For the CDR3, the DNA is TGTGCCAGCAGCCGACAGGGTTTGAACACCGGGGAGCTGTTTTTT. Residues: CASSRQGLNTGELFF.

This clonotype was detected a few times. The chain carries TRBV4-1 and TRBJ2-6; no firm D call. This CDR3 contains 18 residues. Germline assignment: CDR1 MGHRA and CDR2 YSYEKL. V lost 5 bases to trimming and J lost 2 bases, with 19 bases between them. This CDR3 is CASSFGLFEAAGANVLTF. The CDR3, as DNA: TGCGCCAGCAGCTTCGGGCTTTTTGAAGCTGCTGGGGCCAACGTCCTGACTTTC.

The rearrangement links TRBV19 to TRBJ2-1; TRBD2 aligns across 13 bases. The germline V gene encodes CDR1 LNHDA and CDR2 SQIVND (reference sequence). V was clipped by 2 bases and J by 1 base; unmatched bases: 5. The CDR3 has 18 residues. As DNA, the CDR3 is TGTGCCAGTAGTATAACTAGCGGGAGGGCCAGGTCCTACAATGAGCAGTTCTTC. It specifies CASSITSGRARSYNEQFF.